What follows are 5 T cell receptor beta chains derived from one specimen sequenced in a study of early T cells in non-severe SARS-CoV-2 infection. Each CDR3 protein is one row after TCRdb ran MiXCR on the 5' RACE reads. This table has tens of thousands of distinct CDR3 sequences, over 10% appearing once. Material: whole blood, obtained at baseline. The receptors here all came from an adult who was a healthcare worker with PCR-confirmed SARS-CoV-2 infection or an uninfected control (not recorded which).

This chain links TRBV6-6 with TRBJ2-2, with 7 nucleotides matching TRBD2. Germline assignment: CDR1 MNHNY and CDR2 SVGAGI (reference sequence). The CDR3 extends over 15 amino acids. Losses at the gene ends were 7 bases for V and 1 base for J; bases not matched to a gene: 6. The CDR3 here is CASTLTSWNTGELFF. Here the CDR3 DNA reads TGTGCCAGCACCTTGACTAGCTGGAACACCGGGGAGCTGTTTTTT.

This clonotype was counted at least ten times. The chain joins TRBV3-1 to TRBJ2-5, with D perhaps TRBD1 (6 bases). With 4 bases removed from V and 5 bases from J, the gap between germline ends came to 17 bases. The CDR3 runs 15 residues. CDR1 is LGHDT, CDR2 YNNKEL, per germline (reference sequence). The CDR3 loop is CASSPGTTIGETQYF. The CDR3 DNA follows: TGTGCCAGCAGCCCCGGGACAACTATTGGGGAGACCCAGTACTTC.

The chain is built from TRBV2 and TRBJ2-5; 8 bases are a match to TRBD2. V lost 6 bases to trimming and J lost 1 base; unmatched junction nucleotides: 4. The CDR3 totals 14 residues. Germline loops: CDR1 SNHLY, CDR2 FYNNEI. The CDR3 spells CASRQRGSQETQYF. CDR3 nucleotides: TGTGCCAGCAGGCAGCGGGGGTCCCAAGAGACCCAGTACTTC.

This clonotype was counted only a few times. The genes are TRBV29-1 and TRBJ2-5; a possible D gene is TRBD2 (5 bases). Germline-derived CDR1 and CDR2 are SQVTM and ANQGSEA. V was shortened by 7 bases and J by 2 bases, with 14 bases between the two germline ends. The CDR3 sequence is 13 residues long. The CDR3 DNA reads as TGCAGCGCCCCGGGATTCCCGCAAGAGACCCAGTACTTC. Its translation is CSAPGFPQETQYF. Drawing the rest from reference TRBV29-1 and TRBJ2-5, the complete variable domain is SAVISQKPSRDICQRGTSLTIQCQVDSQVTMMFWYRQQPGQSLTLIATANQGSEATYESGFVIDKFPISRPNLTFSTLTVSNMSPEDSSIYLCSAPGFPQETQYFGPGTRLLVL.

The chain is built from TRBV20-1 and TRBJ1-4; D gene unclear. The ends were cut back, 6 bases at V and 4 bases at J, with 9 bases in the middle. The germline gives CDR1 DFQATT, CDR2 SNEGSKA (reference sequence). The CDR3 sequence is 12 residues long. CDR3 amino acids: CSANDGNEKLFF. The CDR3, as DNA: TGCAGTGCAAACGACGGTAATGAAAAACTGTTTTTT.